This T cell receptor beta chain came from a study of cytomegalovirus exposure and HLA in healthy donors. Turning to the study itself: In a previous analysis, 120 million or so unique TCR beta sequences were found from 150 million to 200 million T cells. Findings and caveats of the study: Some highly shared sequence variants likely arose as a pipeline artifact.

The PCR ran on 60 Vbeta and 13 Jbeta primers. Only in-frame clones appear in the TCRdb table, and some are missing; sequencing was by immunoSEQ multiplex PCR. The table includes roughly 130,000 clones, roughly 84% detected once. As regards this clone: Its antigen is unknown.

V lost 6 bases, J lost 6 bases, and 18 bases lay in between. This CDR3 is built from 15 residues. CDR1 and CDR2 (germline): MNHEY, SMNVEV (reference sequence). Sequenced input: PBMCs. The chain combines TRBV27 with TRBJ2-1, with D maybe TRBD1 (6 bases). The receptor was derived from a boy between 10 and 17 years old in good health and CMV-seronegative. The CDR3 sequence is CASRDIARGPNEQFF. CDR3 nucleotides: TGTGCCAGCAGAGATATCGCCAGGGGCCCCAATGAGCAGTTCTTC.